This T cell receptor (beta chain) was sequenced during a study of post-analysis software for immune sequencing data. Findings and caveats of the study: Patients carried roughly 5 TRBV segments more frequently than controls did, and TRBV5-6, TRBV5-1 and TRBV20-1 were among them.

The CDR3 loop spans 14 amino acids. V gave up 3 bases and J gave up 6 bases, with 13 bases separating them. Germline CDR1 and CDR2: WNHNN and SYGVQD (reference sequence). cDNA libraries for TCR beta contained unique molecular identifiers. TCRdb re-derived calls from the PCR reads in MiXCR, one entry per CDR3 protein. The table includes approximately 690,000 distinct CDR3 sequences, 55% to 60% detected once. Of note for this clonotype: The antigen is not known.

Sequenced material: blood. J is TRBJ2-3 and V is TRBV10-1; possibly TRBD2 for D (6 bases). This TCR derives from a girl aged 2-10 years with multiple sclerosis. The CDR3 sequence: CASSDGGVSDTQYF. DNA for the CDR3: TGCGCCAGCAGTGACGGGGGAGTCAGTGATACGCAGTATTTT.